The 4 T cell receptor beta chains listed next were all sequenced from one sample in a study of T-cell reconstitution after alpha-beta-depleted transplantation in children. TCRbeta library preparation incorporated unique molecular identifiers. TCRdb processed the PCR reads anew with MiXCR; each CDR3 protein has one entry. The sample contains some 340,000 distinct CDR3 sequences, 10% of which appear only once. The sample in question was PBMCs from the stem cell graft donor, obtained from the stem cell graft. The receptor source for this set is a human donor who donated a stem cell graft to a child with acute lymphoblastic leukemia.

This clonotype was found many times. The chain carries TRBV5-1 and TRBJ1-2; maybe TRBD1 (6 bases). V was shortened by 0 bases and J by 8 bases, with 11 bases between the two germline ends. This CDR3 is built from 13 residues. Germline V gene lookup returns CDR1 SGHRS and CDR2 YFSETQ. CDR3 sequence: CASSLAGARGYTF. In DNA form, the CDR3 reads TGCGCCAGCAGCTTGGCGGGGGCGCGAGGCTACACCTTC.

The chain couples TRBV6-1 to TRBJ2-5, with 9 positions matching TRBD1. CDR1 is MNHNS and CDR2 is SASEGT in the germline V gene. The CDR3 has 15 residues. With 6 bases clipped from V and 5 bases from J, the junction kept 10 bases outside the gene matches. The DNA of the CDR3 is TGTGCCAGCAGGAGCAGGACAGGGGTGAGGGAGACCCAGTACTTC. It codes for CASRSRTGVRETQYF.

The chain uses TRBV18 and TRBJ2-1, with 10 bases identical to TRBD2. V gave up 2 bases and J gave up 7 bases; unmatched junction bases: 5. CDR1 is KGHSH and CDR2 is LQKENI in the germline V gene. CDR3 length: 15 residues. CDR3 DNA: TGTGCCAGCTCACCAGAAGCGGGAGGGCCAAATGAGCAGTTCTTC. This encodes CASSPEAGGPNEQFF. The whole variable domain, remainder taken from reference TRBV18 and TRBJ2-1, is NAGVMQNPRHLVRRRGQEARLRCSPMKGHSHVYWYRQLPEEGLKFMVYLQKENIIDESGMPKERFSAEFPKEGPSILRIQQVVRGDSAAYFCASSPEAGGPNEQFFGPGTRLTVL.

This clonotype has a count of ten or more. This chain connects TRBV3-1 to TRBJ2-3; 8 nucleotides align to TRBD2. Trimming took 1 base from V and 11 from J; bases not matched to a gene: 2. The germline V gene has CDR1 LGHDT and CDR2 YNNKEL (reference sequence). This CDR3 region has 12 residues. CDR3 in DNA: TGTGCCAGCAGCCAAGTAGCGGGACTGCAGTATTTT. Encoded protein: CASSQVAGLQYF.